This T cell receptor (beta chain) was sequenced during a study of blood T cells in healthy people across ages. Study-wide findings and caveats: Because sorting was not performed, PBMCs prevented conclusive naive versus antigen-experienced comparison.

With a J-beta primer mix and a sample-barcoded 5' primer, a second PCR ran about 6 to 11 cycles. MiXCR, run by TCRdb on the 5' RACE reads, gives a single entry per CDR3 protein. The table has about 1.5 million distinct CDR3 sequences, 42% seen once; the top ten hold 4%. Germline lookup yields CDR1 SGDLS and CDR2 YYNGEE. With V trimmed by 3 bases and J by 6 bases, 7 bases remained unmatched. This CDR3 has 16 amino acids. Remarks on this clonotype: Its antigen is unknown.

Per-sample PBMC isolation yielded at least 6.5 million cells. V is TRBV9 and J is TRBJ2-1; 12 bases line up with TRBD2. This TCR derives from a woman aged 18-35 years in good health. The sample taken for sequencing was blood. The CDR3 DNA follows: TGTGCCAGCAGCGCGCGACTAGCGGGAGCGGCCAATGAGCAGTTCTTC. Protein sequence: CASSARLAGAANEQFF.